A single sample gave rise to the 11 T cell receptor beta chains below, sequenced in a study of post-analysis software for immune sequencing data. No antigen has been identified for these receptors. Whole-study findings and limits: In patients, about five TRBV segments were more frequent than in controls, with TRBV5-6, TRBV5-1 and TRBV20-1 among them.

The TCR beta cDNA libraries carried unique molecular identifiers. Using its own MiXCR run on the PCR reads, TCRdb lists one record per CDR3 protein. Here the sample spans hundreds of thousands of distinct CDR3 sequences, less than 35% being singletons. What was sequenced was blood. These receptors all stem from a girl aged 5-17 years with multiple sclerosis.

The chain has TRBV18 and TRBJ1-5; D remains unclear. The CDR3 sequence is 15 residues long. Germline V CDR1 and CDR2: KGHSH, LQKENI. V gave up 2 bases and J gave up 2 bases, with 10 bases separating them. The CDR3 DNA is TGTGCCAGCTCACCAGGTAGTTTGGGCAATCAGCCCCAGCATTTT. Its translation is CASSPGSLGNQPQHF. The whole variable domain, filled in from reference TRBV18 and TRBJ1-5, reads NAGVMQNPRHLVRRRGQEARLRCSPMKGHSHVYWYRQLPEEGLKFMVYLQKENIIDESGMPKERFSAEFPKEGPSILRIQQVVRGDSAAYFCASSPGSLGNQPQHFGDGTRLSIL.

This clonotype was detected many times. The rearrangement joins TRBV28 to TRBJ1-5, with 7 bases lining up with TRBD1. This CDR3 comprises 12 residues. Germline V lookup: CDR1 MDHEN, CDR2 SYDVKM. The V gene end was trimmed by 6 bases and the J gene end by 5 bases; junction bases not matched to a gene: 1. For the CDR3, the DNA is TGTGCCAGCAGCACAGGGGATCAGCCCCAGCATTTT. Translated, it gives CASSTGDQPQHF.

In regard to this clonotype: A read error may be the cause here, since a much bigger clone is one base away. This chain connects TRBV10-3 to TRBJ2-5; D not certain. Germline values: CDR1 ENHRY, CDR2 SYGVKD. The CDR3 totals 12 residues. V lost 7 bases, J lost 12 bases, and 18 bases lay in between. The CDR3 reads CAINGGDMKEYF. CDR3 DNA sequence: TGTGCCATCAATGGCGGAGATATGAAGGAGTACTTC.

V gene TRBV21-1 combines with J gene TRBJ2-7; TRBD2 is the table's D call, not checked against the DNA. The DNA matches TRBJ2-5 better at its end, which makes the J call doubtful. TRBV21-1 is an annotated pseudogene. The CDR3 has 11 residues. Here the CDR3 DNA reads TGTGCCGGTGCTAGCGAAGAGACCCAGTACTTC. Protein: CAGASEETQYF.

Only a few counts were recorded for this clonotype. This may come from a read error, since a much larger clone is one base off. The chain couples TRBV2 to TRBJ2-1; D is perhaps TRBD2 (6 bases). Germline V lookup: CDR1 SNHLY, CDR2 FYNNEI. The CDR3 runs to 14 residues. The CDR3 DNA reads as TGTGCCAGCGGAGGGCAGGGTTTCAACAATAAGCAGTTCTTC. This codes for CASGGQGFNNKQFF.

The chain couples TRBV4-1 to TRBJ1-2; 7 positions match TRBD1. The CDR3 loop spans 15 amino acids. Per germline, CDR1 MGHRA and CDR2 YSYEKL. The ends lost 2 bases at V and 6 bases at J; junction bases unmatched: 9. In DNA, the CDR3 is TGCGCCAGCAGCCAACTGAGACAGGGACCTGATGGCTACACCTTC. Protein product: CASSQLRQGPDGYTF.

This chain connects TRBV10-3 to TRBJ1-1, with D perhaps TRBD1 (5 bases). CDR1 is ENHRY and CDR2 is SYGVKD in the germline V gene. This CDR3 comprises 15 residues. Between the trimmed V and J ends, which lost 2 bases and 8 bases, there was a span of 18 bases. CDR3: CAISEGRKGSGEAFF. The CDR3 DNA sequence: TGTGCCATCAGTGAGGGCAGGAAGGGGTCGGGCGAAGCTTTCTTT.

This clonotype has at least ten counts. The chain combines TRBV12-3 or TRBV12-4 with TRBJ2-5; D is unresolved. The CDR3 length is 12 residues. V lost 6 bases and J 3 bases, leaving 8 bases between the germline ends. This CDR3 reads CASSFTEETQYF. The CDR3 coding sequence is TGTGCCAGCAGCTTTACCGAAGAGACCCAGTACTTC.

The count of this clonotype is one. The J gene is TRBJ1-5, the V gene TRBV7-8; D gene unclear. This CDR3 contains 14 residues. V shed 5 bases and J shed 7 bases, with 15 bases lying between them. The V gene's germline CDR1 is SGHVS and CDR2 FQNEAQ. In DNA, the CDR3 is TGTGCCAGCAGCCAACGGGGTATCGGGCAGCCCCAGCATTTT. Translation: CASSQRGIGQPQHF. The whole variable domain, remainder taken from reference TRBV7-8 and TRBJ1-5, is GAGVSQSPRYKVAKRGQDVALRCDPISGHVSLFWYQQALGQGPEFLTYFQNEAQLDKSGLPSDRFFAERPEGSVSTLKIQRTQQEDSAVYLCASSQRGIGQPQHFGDGTRLSIL.

The rearrangement links TRBV7-2 to TRBJ2-5; D is possibly TRBD2 (6 bases). Trimming stripped 0 bases from V and 5 bases from J, with 25 bases between. This CDR3 comprises 19 residues. The germline V gene encodes CDR1 SGHTA and CDR2 FQGNSA. The CDR3 DNA reads as TGTGCCAGCAGCTTAGCGGTTTTGAGGCTTCTGGAGGGGAGGGAGACCCAGTACTTC. Amino acids: CASSLAVLRLLEGRETQYF.

As for this clonotype: The junction differs from germline at one of its ends, possibly a read error. The chain is built from TRBV4-3 and TRBJ2-7, with D possibly TRBD1 on 5 matching bases. The germline V gene encodes CDR1 LGHNA and CDR2 YSLEER. The CDR3 loop spans 15 amino acids. CDR3 sequence (DNA): TGCGCCAGCAGCCAAGATGGCGCAGGGTACTACAAGCAGTACTTC. Protein sequence: CASSQDGAGYYKQYF.